Sequencing of this TCR beta chain was carried out in a study of long-term antiretroviral therapy in people with HIV. V lost 5 bases and J 8 bases, leaving 12 bases between the germline ends. The V gene's germline CDR1 is SGHTA and CDR2 FQGNSA. This CDR3 spans 12 amino acids. Runs used v3.0 of the immunoSEQ assay and were done at survey level. This table comes from immunoSEQ multiplex PCR, and its TCRdb copy is limited to in-frame clones, with some not included. The profile shows around 21,000 clones, 80% to 85% of them singletons. Study observations and caveats: Control repertoires displayed wider CDR3 length ranges than the HIV repertoires. ART preceded a rise in diversity that nonetheless stayed lower than in transplant donor controls. Information on adherence, resistance and therapy changes was unavailable. Pre-ART clonal expansions dominated every time point's repertoire.

As regards this clone: Its cognate antigen is unknown.

The sequencing here drew on unsorted PBMCs, taken 1.9 years after starting antiretroviral therapy. The chain has TRBV7-2 and TRBJ1-1; D is possibly TRBD1 (6 bases). The sequence derives from a woman in her 50s with HIV. In DNA, the CDR3 is TGTGCCAGCAGCCACAGACAGGTCGAAGCTTTCTTT. Translating it yields CASSHRQVEAFF.